This note documents a single TCR beta chain sequence. Antigen unknown. The data originate from a study of response to subunit inactivated influenza vaccine. Study-level findings and limits: The authors put forward the suggestion that each seasonal influenza vaccination may bring in only a limited number of new T cells.

TCRdb re-analysed the RT-PCR reads in MiXCR, keeping a single row per CDR3 protein. The data hold more than 250,000 distinct CDR3 sequences, with less than 25% observed a single time. The CDR3 contains 15 residues. Trimming took 3 bases from V and 1 from J, leaving 10 bases between them. Germline assignment: CDR1 MNHEY and CDR2 SMNVEV (reference sequence). This chain joins TRBV27 and TRBJ1-5; TRBD1 might be the D (5 bases). This TCR was sampled from a man between 50 and 69 years old who received an inactivated influenza vaccine. The sample here was PBMCs from blood, taken approximately 22 months after vaccination. CDR3 sequence (DNA): TGTGCCAGCAGTTTCGGGGGGGGAAGCAATCAGCCCCAGCATTTT. Its protein is CASSFGGGSNQPQHF.